These 30 T cell receptor beta chains came from one sample sequenced in a study of blood T cell repertoires in COVID-19. The repertoire was sequenced with immunoSEQ multiplex PCR; TCRdb's copy has only in-frame clones and lacks some. The sample records 350,000 to 550,000 clones, 75% to 90% being singletons. The sequencing input was PBMCs or T cells enriched from blood (not recorded which). The source is a man aged 30-40 years who had recovered from COVID-19.

The chain links TRBV6-1 to TRBJ2-5; 7 bases fit TRBD1. Germline CDR1 is MNHNS and CDR2 is SASEGT. CDR3 size: 15 residues. The J segment lost 5 bases and the V segment lost 3 bases, leaving 9 bases of the junction unmatched. DNA of the CDR3: TGTGCCAGCAGTGACACAGGGGCGTCAGGGGAGACCCAGTACTTC. Its protein product is CASSDTGASGETQYF.

This chain links TRBV5-6 with TRBJ1-1; D is unresolved. This CDR3 region has 12 residues. Trimming removed 2 bases at V and 8 bases at J, with 10 bases between. In germline, CDR1 is SGHDT, CDR2 YYEEEE. CDR3 nucleotide sequence: TGTGCCAGCAGCTTAGTCCTGGCAGAAGCTTTCTTT. It yields the protein CASSLVLAEAFF.

V usage is TRBV14 and J usage is TRBJ2-1; the D is unclear. Germline CDR1 and CDR2: SGHDN and FVKESK. The CDR3 covers 15 residues. With 2 bases removed from V and 4 bases from J, the gap between germline ends came to 12 bases. The CDR3 loop is CASSQTSALYNEQFF. The CDR3 bases are TGTGCCAGCAGCCAAACCAGCGCCCTTTACAATGAGCAGTTCTTC.

The chain combines TRBV2 with TRBJ2-5; 7 nucleotides align to TRBD2. Germline CDR1 and CDR2: SNHLY and FYNNEI. This CDR3 comprises 13 residues. V trimming: 7 bases; J trimming: 3 bases; junction bases outside the gene matches: 5. The CDR3 reads CASIMGREETQYF. The CDR3 coding sequence is TGTGCCAGCATTATGGGGAGGGAAGAGACCCAGTACTTC. The entire variable domain, with the rest obtained from reference TRBV2 and TRBJ2-5, is as follows: EPEVTQTPSHQVTQMGQEVILRCVPISNHLYFYWYRQILGQKVEFLVSFYNNEISEKSEIFDDQFSVERPDGSNFTLKIRSTKLEDSAMYFCASIMGREETQYFGPGTRLLVL.

Only one count was recorded for this clone. The chain recombines TRBV7-9 with TRBJ2-1; 9 bases align to TRBD2. Germline V gene lookup returns CDR1 SEHNR and CDR2 FQNEAQ (reference sequence). V trimming: 3 bases; J trimming: 3 bases; junction bases outside the gene matches: 6. The CDR3 totals 16 residues. The CDR3 nucleotides are TGTGCCAGCAGCTTTGGGCGGGAGGGCCGCTACAATGAGCAGTTCTTC. This sequence encodes CASSFGREGRYNEQFF.

The J gene is TRBJ2-1, the V gene TRBV7-2, with D perhaps matching TRBD2 (5 bases). The CDR3 runs to 12 residues. Trimming cost V 4 bases and J 6 bases, with 7 bases left between them. Germline loops: CDR1 SGHTA, CDR2 FQGNSA. The DNA of the CDR3 is TGTGCCAGCAGCTCTAGCAGCAATGAGCAGTTCTTC. Amino acids: CASSSSSNEQFF.

The J gene is TRBJ1-6, the V gene TRBV27; TRBD1 aligns across 7 bases. The CDR3 runs to 15 residues. V trimming: 6 bases; J trimming: 7 bases; junction bases outside the gene matches: 9. The germline V gene has CDR1 MNHEY and CDR2 SMNVEV (reference sequence). The CDR3 sequence: CASSSAGTENSPLHF. The CDR3 nucleotides are TGTGCCAGCAGCTCGGCCGGGACAGAAAATTCACCCCTCCACTTT.

As to this clone: Other DNA sequences from this sample encode an identical CDR3 as well. The genes are TRBV28 and TRBJ2-7; D gene unclear. This CDR3 is built from 12 residues. Looked up from germline, CDR1 is MDHEN and CDR2 is SYDVKM. The germline V and J ends were trimmed by 4 bases and 3 bases, with 7 bases remaining between them. CDR3 sequence reads: CASSSSSYEQYF. CDR3 nucleotides: TGTGCCAGCAGTTCCTCCAGCTACGAGCAGTACTTC.

This sequence joins TRBV2 and TRBJ2-2; 8 bases map to TRBD2. V gave up 6 bases and J gave up 2 bases; unmatched junction bases: 5. Germline lookup yields CDR1 SNHLY and CDR2 FYNNEI. There are 15 residues in the CDR3. DNA of the CDR3: TGTGCCAGCAGCGTCCTAGCGGGCAACACCGGGGAGCTGTTTTTT. This codes for CASSVLAGNTGELFF.

The gene calls are TRBV5-1 and TRBJ1-5; 11 bases are a match to TRBD1. V gave up 1 base and J gave up 0 bases; unmatched junction bases: 15. The CDR3 loop spans 21 amino acids. Germline V gene data show CDR1 as SGHRS and CDR2 as YFSETQ. The CDR3 spells CASSLKGLGQGVIYSNQPQHF. Here the CDR3 DNA reads TGCGCCAGCAGCTTGAAAGGTTTGGGACAGGGGGTGATCTATAGCAATCAGCCCCAGCATTTT.

The rearrangement links TRBV3-1 (or the pseudogene TRBV3-2) to TRBJ1-1; D is perhaps TRBD1 (6 bases). Trimming stripped 1 base from V and 5 bases from J, with 14 bases between. The CDR3 is 15 amino acids. The germline CDR1 and CDR2 sequences are LGHDT and YNNKEL (reference sequence). CDR3 DNA sequence: TGTGCCAGCAGCCAAGGCACAGGGTTTGGTACTGAAGCTTTCTTT. This codes for CASSQGTGFGTEAFF.

This sequence joins TRBV3-1 (or the pseudogene TRBV3-2) and TRBJ2-3, with D possibly matching TRBD2 (5 bases). CDR3 length equals 15 residues. Trimming took off 0 bases at V and 4 bases at J, with 11 bases between the two ends. Germline CDR1 is LGHDT and CDR2 is YNNKEL (reference sequence). CDR3 in amino acids: CASSQEDSTPDTQYF. The CDR3 nucleotides are TGTGCCAGCAGCCAAGAGGACTCCACACCAGATACGCAGTATTTT.

The chain recombines TRBV5-1 with TRBJ2-4; D might be TRBD1 (5 bases). Between the trimmed V and J ends, which lost 0 bases and 13 bases, there was a span of 14 bases. The germline V gene has CDR1 SGHRS and CDR2 YFSETQ. This CDR3 has 13 residues. The CDR3 sequence: CASSLAGKAPQYF. CDR3 sequence (DNA): TGCGCCAGCAGCTTGGCAGGGAAGGCCCCCCAGTACTTC.

The chain employs TRBV29-1 and TRBJ1-1, with a possible D match to TRBD1 (5 bases). This CDR3 has 14 amino acids. The germline V and J ends were trimmed by 6 bases and 2 bases, with 16 bases remaining between them. Per the germline V gene, CDR1 is SQVTM and CDR2 is ANQGSEA. The CDR3 DNA follows: TGCAGCGTCCAACCGGGGGGATCCAACACTGAAGCTTTCTTT. This translates into CSVQPGGSNTEAFF.

The chain carries TRBV5-5 and TRBJ2-7, with D possibly being TRBD2 (6 bases). Trimming took off 3 bases at V and 4 bases at J, with 14 bases between the two ends. The germline V gene encodes CDR1 SGHKS and CDR2 YYEKEE (reference sequence). There are 14 residues in the CDR3. CDR3 loop: CASSWRGSNYEQYF. In DNA form, the CDR3 reads TGTGCCAGCAGCTGGAGGGGATCCAATTACGAGCAGTACTTC. Together with reference TRBV5-5 and TRBJ2-7, the CDR3 gives the full variable domain: DAGVTQSPTHLIKTRGQQVTLRCSPISGHKSVSWYQQVLGQGPQFIFQYYEKEERGRGNFPDRFSARQFPNYSSELNVNALLLGDSALYLCASSWRGSNYEQYFGPGTRLTVT.

The gene calls are TRBV19 and TRBJ2-3, with 8 bases aligning to TRBD1. Looked up from germline, CDR1 is LNHDA and CDR2 is SQIVND (reference sequence). There are 16 residues in the CDR3. V trimming: 5 bases; J trimming: 3 bases; junction bases outside the gene matches: 10. CDR3 DNA: TGTGCCAGTAGTCGGGACAGGTTGAGCCCGACAGATACGCAGTATTTT. Translation gives CASSRDRLSPTDTQYF.

The V gene is TRBV29-1, the J gene TRBJ2-5; 8 nucleotides match TRBD1. Germline V gene lookup returns CDR1 SQVTM and CDR2 ANQGSEA. The length of the CDR3 is 14 residues. V trimming: 3 bases; J trimming: 7 bases; junction bases outside the gene matches: 10. The CDR3 nucleotides read TGCAGCGTTGATATAGCAGGGGGCGCGGGGACCCAGTACTTC. Protein sequence: CSVDIAGGAGTQYF.

The V and J genes are TRBV12-3 or TRBV12-4 and TRBJ1-5, with D tentatively TRBD1 (6 bases). V dropped 5 bases and J dropped 9 bases, with 11 bases sitting between them. This CDR3 spans 12 amino acids. In DNA form, the CDR3 reads TGTGCCAGCAGTGACAGGATCGGGCCCCAGCATTTT. Protein sequence: CASSDRIGPQHF.

The V call is TRBV2, the J call TRBJ1-1; TRBD1 aligns across 8 bases. This CDR3 has 14 amino acids. J gave up 4 bases and V 4 bases, and 5 bases lay outside the gene matches. CDR1 and CDR2 from the germline V gene are SNHLY and FYNNEI. This chain's CDR3 is CASSGLGQGTEAFF. CDR3 nucleotides: TGTGCCAGCAGTGGTTTAGGACAGGGCACTGAAGCTTTCTTT.

This clone was seen a single time. The chain carries TRBV5-8 and TRBJ1-1; TRBD1 is a possible D gene (5 bases). Trimming pared 4 bases from V and 3 bases from J, leaving 10 bases between. Germline values: CDR1 SGHTS, CDR2 YDEGEE. The CDR3 is 13 residues long. This CDR3 is CASSHDSHTEAFF. Written as DNA, the CDR3 is TGTGCCAGCAGCCACGACAGTCACACTGAAGCTTTCTTT.

The genes are TRBV7-8 and TRBJ1-1; D might be TRBD1 (5 bases). CDR1 is SGHVS and CDR2 is FQNEAQ in the germline V gene. Between the trimmed V and J ends, which lost 5 bases and 1 base, there was a span of 11 bases. There are 14 residues in the CDR3. The CDR3 DNA reads TGTGCCAGCAGCACAACGACAGCGAACACTGAAGCTTTCTTT. Its translation: CASSTTTANTEAFF.

This clone appeared many times. The CDR3 coding sequence is TGTGCCGCACCAAGACTAGCGGGAGGAGATACGCAGTATTTT. Encoded protein: CAAPRLAGGDTQYF. The chain employs TRBV7-2 and TRBJ2-3, with 13 bases that match TRBD2. Germline loops: CDR1 SGHTA, CDR2 FQGNSA. V lost 11 bases, J lost 5 bases, and 7 bases stayed unmatched. There are 14 residues in the CDR3.

The CDR3: CASSLDSSLDYEQYF. CDR3 coding DNA: TGTGCCAGCAGTTTGGACAGCTCCCTTGACTACGAGCAGTACTTC. The chain recombines TRBV28 with TRBJ2-7; a weak D match, TRBD1 (6 bases). The CDR3 runs 15 residues. Germline V gene sequence: CDR1 MDHEN, CDR2 SYDVKM. Trimming took 3 bases from V and 3 from J, leaving 15 bases between them.

The genes are TRBV28 and TRBJ2-1, with a possible D match to TRBD2 (6 bases). Germline V CDR1 and CDR2: MDHEN, SYDVKM. Trimming removed 3 bases at V and 0 bases at J, with 12 bases between. The CDR3 contains 16 residues. This chain's CDR3 is CASSLFGRSSYNEQFF. In DNA form, the CDR3 reads TGTGCCAGCAGTTTGTTCGGGAGAAGCTCCTACAATGAGCAGTTCTTC.

The chain joins TRBV29-1 to TRBJ2-7, with 12 positions matching TRBD1. Per germline, CDR1 SQVTM and CDR2 ANQGSEA. V was pared by 7 bases and J by 5 bases, with 9 bases of the junction left unmatched. The CDR3 runs 14 residues. CDR3 sequence: CSAAGTGGLNEQYF. CDR3 DNA: TGCAGCGCCGCCGGGACAGGGGGCTTGAACGAGCAGTACTTC.

The CDR3 protein is CASSFGGAYEQYF. CDR3 coding DNA: TGTGCCAGCAGTTTTGGGGGGGCCTACGAGCAGTACTTC. This chain links TRBV12-3 or TRBV12-4 with TRBJ2-7, with 7 nucleotides matching TRBD2. The CDR3 extends over 13 amino acids. V was clipped by 3 bases and J by 2 bases; unmatched bases: 1.

The chain links TRBV5-1 to TRBJ1-3; D perhaps matches TRBD1 (6 bases). With 4 bases removed from V and 0 bases from J, the gap between germline ends came to 8 bases. The length of the CDR3 is 14 residues. CDR1 is SGHRS and CDR2 is YFSETQ in the germline V gene. The CDR3 region is CASSGQSSGNTIYF. The CDR3, as DNA: TGCGCCAGCAGCGGACAGAGCTCTGGAAACACCATATATTTT. Full variable domain (missing parts from reference TRBV5-1 and TRBJ1-3): KAGVTQTPRYLIKTRGQQVTLSCSPISGHRSVSWYQQTPGQGLQFLFEYFSETQRNKGNFPGRFSGRQFSNSRSEMNVSTLELGDSALYLCASSGQSSGNTIYFGEGSWLTVV.

V and J are TRBV7-9 and TRBJ1-2; D perhaps matches TRBD1 (6 bases). V was pared by 1 base and J by 3 bases, with 12 bases between. The CDR3 spans 15 residues. Germline V lookup: CDR1 SEHNR, CDR2 FQNEAQ (reference sequence). The CDR3 is CASSLGSGEYYGYTF. DNA for the CDR3: TGTGCCAGCAGCTTAGGGTCAGGGGAGTACTATGGCTACACCTTC.

The chain couples TRBV7-2 to TRBJ2-2; a weak D match, TRBD2 (5 bases). CDR1 and CDR2 (germline): SGHTA, FQGNSA. This CDR3 comprises 15 residues. V lost 1 base, J lost 2 bases, and 8 bases lay in between. CDR3 amino acids: CASSLGRTNTGELFF. CDR3 nucleotides: TGTGCCAGCAGCTTAGGGAGGACTAACACCGGGGAGCTGTTTTTT.

J is TRBJ1-1 and V is TRBV29-1; D may be TRBD1 (5 bases). Trimming took 4 bases from V and 5 from J, leaving 14 bases between them. Germline CDR1 and CDR2: SQVTM and ANQGSEA. The CDR3 consists of 13 residues. Written as DNA, the CDR3 is TGCAGCGTTGTCCTCAGGGTTGAGACTGAAGCTTTCTTT. Translated, it gives CSVVLRVETEAFF.